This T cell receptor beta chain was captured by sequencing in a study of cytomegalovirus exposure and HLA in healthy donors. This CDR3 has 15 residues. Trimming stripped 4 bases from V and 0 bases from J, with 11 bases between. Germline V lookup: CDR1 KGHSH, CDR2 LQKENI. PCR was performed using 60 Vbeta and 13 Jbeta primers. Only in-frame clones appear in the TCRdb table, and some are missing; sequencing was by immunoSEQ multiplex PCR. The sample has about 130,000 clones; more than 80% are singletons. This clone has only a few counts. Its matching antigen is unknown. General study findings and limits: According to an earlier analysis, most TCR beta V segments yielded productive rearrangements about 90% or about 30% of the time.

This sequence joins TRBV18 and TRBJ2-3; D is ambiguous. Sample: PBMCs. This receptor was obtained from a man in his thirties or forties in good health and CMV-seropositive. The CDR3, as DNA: TGTGCCAGCTCACGTACATGGTCCAGCACAGATACGCAGTATTTT. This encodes CASSRTWSSTDTQYF.